This T cell receptor beta chain was recovered during a study of tumor and adjacent non-tumor tissue in lung cancer. Study summary: Patients comprised eleven to twelve adenocarcinoma, a couple of squamous cell carcinoma and 1 small cell lung cancer.

No cell sorting was done before RNA was extracted from the tissue. The normal lung tissue was taken more than 3 cm from the tumor edge. TCRbeta libraries were built with three rounds of nested PCR, modified from ARM-PCR. TCRdb re-derived calls from the multiplex PCR reads in MiXCR, one entry per CDR3 protein. The table shows approximately 120,000 distinct CDR3 sequences, with 60% to 80% occurring only once. The V gene's germline CDR1 is SQVTM and CDR2 ANQGSEA. The length of the CDR3 is 14 residues. Trimming shortened V by 6 bases and J by 4 bases, and 18 bases separated the two germline ends. The sequenced sample consisted of distant non-tumor lung tissue. The TCR comes from a man aged 60-69 years with non-small cell lung cancer. The chain carries TRBV29-1 and TRBJ1-1, with a possible D match to TRBD1 (6 bases). The CDR3 bases are TGCAGCGTGGCTATGATAGGGGGAGGCACTGAAGCTTTCTTT. Its protein product is CSVAMIGGGTEAFF.